Given below is one TCR beta chain in context. The data are from a study of blood T cell repertoires in COVID-19. Participants were aged roughly 18 to 90 years from 20 to 30 US areas. Participant-reported clinical history was the basis for cohort assignment. The protocol was immunoSEQ multiplex PCR, while the TCRdb copy is restricted to in-frame clones and leaves out a portion. Here the sample spans more than 300,000 clones, over 85% being singletons. Germline V gene lookup returns CDR1 SGHNT and CDR2 YYREEE (reference sequence). The V gene end was trimmed by 0 bases and the J gene end by 3 bases; junction bases not matched to a gene: 6. The CDR3 loop spans 16 amino acids.

The chain links TRBV5-4 to TRBJ1-5, with 7 bases matching TRBD1. This clonotype originated in a woman in her 30s who had recovered from COVID-19. Sequenced sample: PBMCs or T cells enriched from blood (not recorded which). This CDR3 is CASSLGQGQPNQPQHF. CDR3 nucleotides: TGTGCCAGCAGCTTGGGACAGGGACAACCCAATCAGCCCCAGCATTTT.